The 5 T cell receptor beta chains below all came from one sample that was sequenced in a study of Graves' ophthalmopathy and Graves' hyperthyroidism (dated by TCRdb to the late 2010s). The sequencing machine was an Illumina HiSeq 2000. For repertoire sequencing, TCR beta CDR3 regions were amplified from RNA transcripts. The first round of RT-PCR was done with HTBI primers and the Qiagen OneStep RT-PCR kit, and was followed by a second round of multiplex PCR, then size selection and purification. TCRdb reprocessing: public reads trimmed at Q25 with fastp, clones called with MiXCR, in-frame beta chains kept. Each record represents a unique CDR3 protein, reported with the most common genes and DNA among its rows. This sample is represented by 600,000 to 700,000 distinct CDR3 sequences; over 40% of them were singletons. Of the sample, 3% to 3.5% falls within the top ten clones. The sample was peripheral blood. The source is an adult man with Graves' ophthalmopathy.

On this clonotype: The conserved final phenylalanine or tryptophan is absent from the CDR3, which likely points to a read error. The chain joins TRBV2 to TRBJ2-3, with unresolved D. V lost 4 bases, J lost 4 bases, and 3 bases lay in between. CDR3 size: 11 residues. Per germline, CDR1 SNHLY and CDR2 FYNNEI. The CDR3 here is CASSVADTQYL. The CDR3 nucleotides read TGTGCCAGCAGTGTTGCAGATACGCAGTATTTA.

This clonotype was detected a few times. The CDR3 is CASSLFPDLVTEAFF. The DNA for the CDR3 is TGTGCCAGCAGCTTGTTTCCGGACTTAGTCACTGAAGCTTTCTTT. This sequence joins TRBV5-6 and TRBJ1-1; D unclear. Deletions cut 1 base from V and 4 bases from J, with 14 bases between. Looked up from germline, CDR1 is SGHDT and CDR2 is YYEEEE. CDR3 length equals 15 residues.

This sequence joins TRBV15 and TRBJ1-3; D is unresolved. V lost 0 bases and J 4 bases, leaving 4 bases between the germline ends. Looked up from germline, CDR1 is LNHNV and CDR2 is YYDKDF (reference sequence). The CDR3 consists of 13 residues. The CDR3 spells CATSRDGGNTIYF. CDR3 DNA: TGTGCCACCAGCAGAGATGGGGGAAACACCATATATTTT.

The chain uses TRBV29-1 and TRBJ1-2, with TRBD1 matching over 9 bases. V dropped 8 bases and J dropped 7; count of bases not matched to a gene: 11. The CDR3 has 13 amino acids. CDR1 and CDR2 (germline): SQVTM, ANQGSEA. In nucleotides, the CDR3 is TGCAGCAGGGACGGCGACAGGGGGTTTGGCTACACCTTC. Translation: CSRDGDRGFGYTF. The whole variable domain, filled in from reference TRBV29-1 and TRBJ1-2, reads SAVISQKPSRDICQRGTSLTIQCQVDSQVTMMFWYRQQPGQSLTLIATANQGSEATYESGFVIDKFPISRPNLTFSTLTVSNMSPEDSSIYLCSRDGDRGFGYTFGSGTRLTVV.

This clonotype was found many times. The CDR3 bases are TGTGCCAGCAGCTTACCAGGGCCGGGCAATCAGCCCCAGCATTTT. Its translation is CASSLPGPGNQPQHF. V gene TRBV7-7 combines with J gene TRBJ1-5; maybe TRBD1 (5 bases). The length of the CDR3 is 15 residues. V shed 2 bases and J shed 2 bases, with 10 bases lying between them. The germline V gene has CDR1 SSHAT and CDR2 FNYEAQ (reference sequence). The full variable domain, rest sourced from reference TRBV7-7 and TRBJ1-5, is GAGVSQSPRYKVTKRGQDVTLRCDPISSHATLYWYQQALGQGPEFLTYFNYEAQPDKSGLPSDRFSAERPEGSISTLTIQRTEQRDSAMYRCASSLPGPGNQPQHFGDGTRLSIL.